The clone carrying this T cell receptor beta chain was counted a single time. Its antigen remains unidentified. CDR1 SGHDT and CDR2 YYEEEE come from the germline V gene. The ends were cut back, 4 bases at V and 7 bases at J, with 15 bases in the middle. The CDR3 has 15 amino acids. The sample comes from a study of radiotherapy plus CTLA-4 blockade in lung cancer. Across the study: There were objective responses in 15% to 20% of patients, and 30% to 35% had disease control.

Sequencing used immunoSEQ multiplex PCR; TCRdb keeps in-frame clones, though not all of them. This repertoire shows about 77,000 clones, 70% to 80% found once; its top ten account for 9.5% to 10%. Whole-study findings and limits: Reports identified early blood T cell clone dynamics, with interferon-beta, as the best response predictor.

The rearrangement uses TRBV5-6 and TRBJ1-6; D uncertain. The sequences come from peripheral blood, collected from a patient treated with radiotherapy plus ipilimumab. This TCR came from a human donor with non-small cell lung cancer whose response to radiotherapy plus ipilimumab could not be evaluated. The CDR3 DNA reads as TGTGCCAGCAGCCTTTTCGAGACAAGCAATTCACCCCTCCACTTT. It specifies CASSLFETSNSPLHF.